The 8 T cell receptor beta chains in this list originate from one sample, sequenced in a study of blood T cells in healthy people across ages. A J-beta primer mix and a sample-barcoded 5' primer were used in a second PCR of about 7 to 12 cycles. TCRdb processed the 5' RACE reads anew with MiXCR; each CDR3 protein has one entry. Among some 880,000 distinct CDR3 sequences listed, under 40% were seen once. Sequencing used blood. The receptor source for this set is a young man in good health.

This clonotype was seen more than once but under ten times. This sequence joins TRBV7-2 and TRBJ2-3; 7 bases fit TRBD1. Per the germline V gene, CDR1 is SGHTA and CDR2 is FQGNSA. This CDR3 is 17 amino acids long. With 2 bases clipped from V and 5 bases from J, the junction kept 13 bases outside the gene matches. The CDR3 DNA sequence: TGTGCCAGCAGCTTAACGAGGGGCTCTCCAGGGGGAGATACGCAGTATTTT. Amino acid sequence: CASSLTRGSPGGDTQYF.

V usage is TRBV2 and J usage is TRBJ2-1; 9 bases map to TRBD2. The CDR3 consists of 15 residues. The trim removed 4 bases at V and 7 bases at J, leaving 8 bases unmatched. Looked up from germline, CDR1 is SNHLY and CDR2 is FYNNEI. In DNA form, the CDR3 reads TGTGCCAGCAGTGCTTTGCCTAGCGGGGTTAATGAGCAGTTCTTC. Amino acids: CASSALPSGVNEQFF.

In this sample, this clonotype turned up a few times. The V and J genes are TRBV10-3 and TRBJ2-7; possibly TRBD1 for D (7 bases). The germline CDR1 and CDR2 sequences are ENHRY and SYGVKD. The length of the CDR3 is 15 residues. Deletions cut 10 bases from V and 7 bases from J, with 26 bases between. The DNA of the CDR3 is TGTGCCACCGCAACGTGGCAGGGGGGACTTGAAGAGCAGTACTTC. This gives the protein CATATWQGGLEEQYF.

This clonotype was observed at least ten times. The rearrangement uses TRBV4-3 and TRBJ2-1; D ambiguous. The V gene lost 0 bases and the J gene lost 8 bases, with 17 bases spanning the gap. The germline gives CDR1 LGHNA, CDR2 YSLEER. The CDR3 totals 16 residues. In nucleotides, the CDR3 is TGCGCCAGCAGCCAAGAAGGCGTTGCTGGAAGCGATGAGCAGTTCTTC. Translation gives CASSQEGVAGSDEQFF.

The chain is built from TRBV28 and TRBJ2-3; 9 nucleotides line up with TRBD2. From germline, CDR1 is MDHEN and CDR2 SYDVKM. This CDR3 has 17 residues. V lost 6 bases to trimming and J lost 1 base; unmatched junction nucleotides: 11. The CDR3 sequence is CASRSGTSLGGTDTQYF. The CDR3 coding sequence is TGTGCCAGCAGGAGCGGGACTAGCCTCGGGGGCACAGATACGCAGTATTTT.

The chain employs TRBV9 and TRBJ1-2; D might be TRBD1 (6 bases). Between the trimmed V and J ends, which lost 3 bases and 0 bases, there was a span of 9 bases. Germline V gene lookup returns CDR1 SGDLS and CDR2 YYNGEE. The CDR3 consists of 14 residues. The CDR3 region is CASSAQGTNYGYTF. CDR3 DNA: TGTGCCAGCAGCGCTCAGGGGACTAACTATGGCTACACCTTC.

The gene calls are TRBV2 and TRBJ2-3, with D possibly matching TRBD1 (5 bases). Germline V gene data show CDR1 as SNHLY and CDR2 as FYNNEI. Trimming removed 9 bases from V and 7 bases from J, with 23 bases in between. This CDR3 contains 15 residues. The CDR3 DNA is TGTGCCAGTTCTCAAGACAGTCAATGGGGAAATACGCAGTATTTT. Protein sequence: CASSQDSQWGNTQYF.

The V gene is TRBV29-1, the J gene TRBJ1-1, with a possible D match to TRBD1 (6 bases). The CDR3 has 13 amino acids. V was clipped by 7 bases and J by 1 base, with 13 bases between them. Germline V gene lookup returns CDR1 SQVTM and CDR2 ANQGSEA. CDR3 sequence reads: CSADRGANTEAFF. The CDR3 coding sequence is TGCAGCGCTGATCGGGGGGCGAACACTGAAGCTTTCTTT.